The next 23 T cell receptor beta chains were all read from a single sample in a study of blood T cell repertoires in COVID-19. Clones were read by immunoSEQ multiplex PCR, and TCRdb kept only the in-frame ones, dropping some. The sample has 300,000 to 350,000 clones; about 90% are singletons. Sequencing was done on a sample of PBMCs or T cells enriched from blood (not recorded which). These receptors were taken from a man aged 25-45 years who had recovered from COVID-19.

CDR3 residues: CASSLDGSSGANVLTF. The DNA for the CDR3 is TGTGCCAGCAGCTTGGACGGGAGCTCTGGGGCCAACGTCCTGACTTTC. V usage is TRBV5-4 and J usage is TRBJ2-6, with D possibly being TRBD2 (6 bases). This CDR3 has 16 amino acids. The V end was cut by 0 bases, the J end by 0 bases, with 7 bases between. Germline V gene sequence: CDR1 SGHNT, CDR2 YYREEE (reference sequence).

CDR3: CASSQDRDYGYTF. In DNA, the CDR3 is TGTGCCAGCAGCCAAGACAGGGACTATGGCTACACCTTC. The V call is TRBV7-8, the J call TRBJ1-2, with TRBD1 identical over 7 bases. Germline CDR1 SGHVS, CDR2 FQNEAQ. V lost 5 bases, J lost 3 bases, and 3 bases stayed unmatched. CDR3 size: 13 residues.

The chain carries TRBV4-1 and TRBJ1-2; D is undetermined. V was clipped by 2 bases and J by 4 bases, with 8 bases between them. This CDR3 is 13 amino acids long. Germline CDR1 and CDR2: MGHRA and YSYEKL. The CDR3 region has the DNA TGCGCCAGCAGCCAATCAAACAGCTATGGCTACACCTTC. Its translation: CASSQSNSYGYTF.

The V gene is TRBV6-5, the J gene TRBJ2-5; 7 bases fit TRBD1. The CDR3 loop spans 15 amino acids. V dropped 4 bases and J dropped 7; count of bases not matched to a gene: 12. CDR1 is MNHEY, CDR2 SVGAGI, per germline. This chain's CDR3 is CASSWTGSQDGTQYF. The CDR3 coding sequence is TGTGCCAGCAGTTGGACAGGTTCCCAGGATGGGACCCAGTACTTC.

Written as DNA, the CDR3 is TGTGCCAGCAGTTTGGGAGGGGCCCTACAGGTGTTCTTC. It yields the protein CASSLGGALQVFF. The V and J genes are TRBV12-3 or TRBV12-4 and TRBJ2-1, with 7 bases that match TRBD2. The CDR3 contains 13 residues. With 3 bases clipped from V and 15 bases from J, the junction kept 11 bases outside the gene matches.

This clone was observed once. This chain joins TRBV28 and TRBJ2-5; the D gene is possibly TRBD2 (6 bases). Germline V gene lookup returns CDR1 MDHEN and CDR2 SYDVKM. CDR3 size: 15 residues. Trimming removed 8 bases at V and 1 base at J, with 17 bases between. DNA of the CDR3: TGTGCCAGCCTGCCCGGGGCTAGCGCCCAAGAGACCCAGTACTTC. This translates into CASLPGASAQETQYF.

The chain joins TRBV7-9 to TRBJ2-1; 8 nucleotides line up with TRBD2. With V trimmed by 5 bases and J by 5 bases, 8 bases remained unmatched. CDR3 size: 15 residues. Germline V lookup: CDR1 SEHNR, CDR2 FQNEAQ (reference sequence). The CDR3 region has the DNA TGTGCCAGCAGCCAAAGCGGGGGTTCAAACAATGAGCAGTTCTTC. Its protein product is CASSQSGGSNNEQFF.

This clone was recorded once. V is TRBV12-3 or TRBV12-4 and J is TRBJ2-1, with D uncertain. Trimming shortened V by 3 bases and J by 4 bases, and 7 bases separated the two germline ends. There are 13 residues in the CDR3. CDR3: CASSFKSYNEQFF. CDR3 sequence (DNA): TGTGCCAGCAGTTTCAAGAGTTACAATGAGCAGTTCTTC.

The CDR3 reads CASSYAPGDTIYF. In DNA, the CDR3 is TGTGCCAGCAGTTATGCACCGGGGGACACCATATATTTT. This chain joins TRBV6-5 and TRBJ1-3; tentatively, D is TRBD1 (5 bases). Trimming pared 3 bases from V and 8 bases from J, leaving 11 bases between. Germline V gene sequence: CDR1 MNHEY, CDR2 SVGAGI. The CDR3 has 13 amino acids.

V gene TRBV27 combines with J gene TRBJ2-3; possibly TRBD2 for D (6 bases). The germline V gene has CDR1 MNHEY and CDR2 SMNVEV (reference sequence). The CDR3 length is 14 residues. V was shortened by 5 bases and J by 0 bases, with 9 bases between the two germline ends. The CDR3 here is CASSSGSSTDTQYF. CDR3 nucleotides: TGTGCCAGCAGTAGCGGGTCTAGCACAGATACGCAGTATTTT.

This clone has a handful of counts. This chain connects TRBV2 to TRBJ1-2; D unresolved. CDR1 and CDR2 from the germline V gene are SNHLY and FYNNEI. V dropped 6 bases and J dropped 7 bases, with 12 bases sitting between them. CDR3 length equals 12 residues. The CDR3 is CASRAEGSGYTF. For the CDR3, the DNA is TGTGCCAGCAGAGCGGAGGGCTCTGGCTACACCTTC.

The V call is TRBV5-4, the J call TRBJ1-2; 9 nucleotides line up with TRBD1. The CDR3 runs to 16 residues. With V trimmed by 4 bases and J by 8 bases, 15 bases remained unmatched. Looked up from germline, CDR1 is SGHNT and CDR2 is YYREEE (reference sequence). CDR3 loop: CASSAATGGGFRGYTF. The CDR3 bases are TGTGCCAGCAGCGCTGCGACAGGGGGAGGGTTTAGAGGCTACACCTTC.

V is TRBV5-1 and J is TRBJ1-3, with 9 bases fitting TRBD1. Germline CDR1 reads SGHRS; CDR2 reads YFSETQ. The CDR3 is 20 amino acids. The V gene end was trimmed by 0 bases and the J gene end by 0 bases; junction bases not matched to a gene: 13. In nucleotides, the CDR3 is TGCGCCAGCAGCTTGGGACCGGGACAGGGACTAACCTTCTCTGGAAACACCATATATTTT. Its translation: CASSLGPGQGLTFSGNTIYF. The full variable domain, its missing parts supplied by reference TRBV5-1 and TRBJ1-3, is KAGVTQTPRYLIKTRGQQVTLSCSPISGHRSVSWYQQTPGQGLQFLFEYFSETQRNKGNFPGRFSGRQFSNSRSEMNVSTLELGDSALYLCASSLGPGQGLTFSGNTIYFGEGSWLTVV.

The CDR3 nucleotides read TGTGCCAGCAGCCGTACAGGGGGGTTCACTGAAGCTTTCTTT. As protein: CASSRTGGFTEAFF. V gene TRBV3-1 (or the pseudogene TRBV3-2) combines with J gene TRBJ1-1; 8 bases map to TRBD1. The germline V gene encodes CDR1 LGHDT and CDR2 YNNKEL (reference sequence). Trimming at V came to 4 bases and at J to 4 bases, leaving 5 bases not matched to a gene. This CDR3 region has 14 residues.

This chain connects TRBV10-1 to TRBJ2-3; TRBD2 aligns across 8 bases. The CDR3 loop spans 15 amino acids. V lost 6 bases and J lost 4; bases outside the gene matches: 9. Per germline, CDR1 WNHNN and CDR2 SYGVQD (reference sequence). This chain's CDR3 is CASSGTSLTADTQYF. DNA for the CDR3: TGCGCCAGCAGCGGGACTAGTCTCACAGCAGATACGCAGTATTTT.

V and J are TRBV15 and TRBJ2-2, with 9 positions matching TRBD2. The CDR3 consists of 15 residues. The germline V gene encodes CDR1 LNHNV and CDR2 YYDKDF (reference sequence). V lost 7 bases to trimming and J lost 6 bases; unmatched junction nucleotides: 9. The CDR3 DNA reads as TGTGCCACCAACAGGGAGCGGGGGGCCCCCGGGGAGCTGTTTTTT. Its protein is CATNRERGAPGELFF.

This clone was seen only once. This chain connects TRBV2 to TRBJ2-7; 8 bases agree with TRBD2. Looked up from germline, CDR1 is SNHLY and CDR2 is FYNNEI. CDR3 length equals 14 residues. Germline trimming cut 8 bases from V and 1 base from J; bases unmatched to any gene: 7. The CDR3: CASGGTRGSYEQYF. CDR3 in DNA: TGTGCCAGCGGAGGGACTAGGGGTTCCTACGAGCAGTACTTC. The whole variable domain, filled in from reference TRBV2 and TRBJ2-7, reads EPEVTQTPSHQVTQMGQEVILRCVPISNHLYFYWYRQILGQKVEFLVSFYNNEISEKSEIFDDQFSVERPDGSNFTLKIRSTKLEDSAMYFCASGGTRGSYEQYFGPGTRLTVT.

In its sample, this clone was seen once. The chain joins TRBV28 to TRBJ1-2; TRBD1 is a possible D gene (5 bases). This CDR3 has 14 amino acids. CDR1 is MDHEN and CDR2 is SYDVKM in the germline V gene. V gave up 1 base and J gave up 4 bases, with 10 bases separating them. As DNA, the CDR3 is TGTGCCAGCAGTTTATATCGACAGTTCTATGGCTACACCTTC. Protein: CASSLYRQFYGYTF.

This rearrangement joins TRBV6-5 to TRBJ2-7, with D maybe TRBD1 (5 bases). The ends were cut back, 0 bases at V and 2 bases at J, with 14 bases in the middle. The CDR3 sequence is 16 residues long. Germline CDR1 is MNHEY and CDR2 is SVGAGI. In DNA form, the CDR3 reads TGTGCCAGCAGTTACTCCGCCCAGGCCAGGGCCTACGAGCAGTACTTC. Protein sequence: CASSYSAQARAYEQYF.

The chain couples TRBV19 to TRBJ1-5; D is ambiguous. V was pared by 0 bases and J by 4 bases, with 10 bases between. There are 15 residues in the CDR3. The germline gives CDR1 LNHDA, CDR2 SQIVND (reference sequence). CDR3 nucleotides: TGTGCCAGTAGTATAGAAGGAGGGTTAAATCAGCCCCAGCATTTT. Its translation: CASSIEGGLNQPQHF.

This chain links TRBV28 with TRBJ1-6; no clear D. Germline V gene lookup returns CDR1 MDHEN and CDR2 SYDVKM. This CDR3 has 15 amino acids. V was clipped by 6 bases and J by 0 bases, with 9 bases between them. The CDR3 nucleotides read TGTGCCAGCAGCTCTGGCAGCTCCTATAATTCACCCCTCCACTTT. Residues: CASSSGSSYNSPLHF. The variable domain in full, with the rest retrieved from reference TRBV28 and TRBJ1-6, is DVKVTQSSRYLVKRTGEKVFLECVQDMDHENMFWYRQDPGLGLRLIYFSYDVKMKEKGDIPEGYSVSREKKERFSLILESASTNQTSMYLCASSSGSSYNSPLHFGNGTRLTVT.

The chain joins TRBV5-1 to TRBJ1-1; D unresolved. Germline CDR1 is SGHRS and CDR2 is YFSETQ. The CDR3 runs to 13 residues. Between the trimmed V and J ends, which lost 6 bases and 5 bases, there was a span of 14 bases. The CDR3 DNA is TGCGCCAGCACCCTCGGGGAAGGTACTGAAGCTTTCTTT. Amino acid sequence: CASTLGEGTEAFF.

This clone has a single count. The chain couples TRBV6-2 or TRBV6-3 to TRBJ2-3; the match to TRBD1 covers 10 bases. The trim removed 6 bases at V and 4 bases at J, leaving 4 bases unmatched. Germline CDR1 MNHEY, CDR2 SVGEGT. The CDR3 totals 14 residues. The CDR3: CASSPGTGADTQYF. The CDR3 DNA follows: TGTGCCAGCAGCCCCGGGACAGGGGCAGATACGCAGTATTTT.